The 5 T cell receptor beta chains in this list originate from one sample, sequenced in a study of beta chain features in type 1 diabetes. TCRB transcripts that were expressed got sequenced, as all of the isolated RNA had been reverse transcribed. Clones were sequenced by immunoSEQ multiplex PCR, and TCRdb holds only the in-frame ones, with some missing. The table lists over 500,000 clones, about 14% of them singletons. Material for sequencing was naive CD4+ T cells from blood. The source of these receptors is a man aged 18 to 29 in good health.

This clone was counted between two and nine times. In the same sample, other DNA sequences code for this CDR3. The chain links TRBV7-8 to TRBJ2-7; maybe TRBD2 (5 bases). Trimming took off 5 bases at V and 4 bases at J, with 9 bases between the two ends. Germline loops: CDR1 SGHVS, CDR2 FQNEAQ. The CDR3 has 12 amino acids. The CDR3 DNA sequence: TGTGCCAGCAGCCGCGGCGGGTACGAGCAGTACTTC. Residues: CASSRGGYEQYF.

This clone was seen a few times. The V and J genes are TRBV7-3 and TRBJ2-2, with 9 bases aligning to TRBD1. Losses at the gene ends were 4 bases for V and 4 bases for J; bases not matched to a gene: 10. CDR1 is SGHTA, CDR2 FQGTGA, per germline. The length of the CDR3 is 17 residues. The CDR3, as DNA: TGTGCCAGCAGCTCCCAACCACAGGGGGCGGTCACCGGGGAGCTGTTTTTT. Translated: CASSSQPQGAVTGELFF.

The V gene is TRBV9, the J gene TRBJ2-1; no firm D call. This CDR3 has 14 residues. Trimming shortened V by 3 bases and J by 6 bases, and 13 bases separated the two germline ends. Per the germline V gene, CDR1 is SGDLS and CDR2 is YYNGEE. This CDR3 is CASSDIVVGNEQFF. CDR3 coding DNA: TGTGCCAGCAGCGATATCGTAGTGGGCAATGAGCAGTTCTTC.

This clone came up a few times. The chain joins TRBV28 to TRBJ2-2; D is possibly TRBD1 (6 bases). The CDR3 consists of 17 residues. Trimming took 6 bases from V and 4 from J, leaving 21 bases between them. Germline V CDR1 and CDR2: MDHEN, SYDVKM. CDR3 sequence (DNA): TGTGCCAGCAGATCCGAAGCTGCAGGGGTAGGCACCGGGGAGCTGTTTTTT. Protein sequence: CASRSEAAGVGTGELFF.

The chain carries TRBV6-5 and TRBJ2-3; TRBD2 matches at 7 bases. This CDR3 has 15 amino acids. V shed 7 bases and J 0 bases; nucleotides not matched to a gene: 7. Looked up from germline, CDR1 is MNHEY and CDR2 is SVGAGI. CDR3 region: CASTGWGGSTDTQYF. CDR3 in DNA: TGTGCCAGCACCGGTTGGGGGGGGAGCACAGATACGCAGTATTTT.